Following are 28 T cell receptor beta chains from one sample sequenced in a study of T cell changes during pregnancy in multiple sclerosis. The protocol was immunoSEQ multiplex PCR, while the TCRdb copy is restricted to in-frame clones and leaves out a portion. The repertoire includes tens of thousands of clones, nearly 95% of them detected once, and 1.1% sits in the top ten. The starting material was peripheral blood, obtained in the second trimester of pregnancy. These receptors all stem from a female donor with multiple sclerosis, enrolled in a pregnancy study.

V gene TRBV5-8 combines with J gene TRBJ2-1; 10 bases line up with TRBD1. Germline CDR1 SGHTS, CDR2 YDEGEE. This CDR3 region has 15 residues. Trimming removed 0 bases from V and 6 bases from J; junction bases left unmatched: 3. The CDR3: CASSLGGQGSNEQFF. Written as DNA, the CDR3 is TGTGCCAGCAGCTTGGGGGGACAGGGGAGCAATGAGCAGTTCTTC.

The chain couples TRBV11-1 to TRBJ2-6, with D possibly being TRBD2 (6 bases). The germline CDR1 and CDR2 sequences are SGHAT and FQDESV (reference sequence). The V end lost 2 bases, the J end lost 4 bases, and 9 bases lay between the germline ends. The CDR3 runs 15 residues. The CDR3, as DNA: TGTGCCAGCAGCTTAACCGGGGGAGGGGCCAACGTCCTGACTTTC. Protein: CASSLTGGGANVLTF.

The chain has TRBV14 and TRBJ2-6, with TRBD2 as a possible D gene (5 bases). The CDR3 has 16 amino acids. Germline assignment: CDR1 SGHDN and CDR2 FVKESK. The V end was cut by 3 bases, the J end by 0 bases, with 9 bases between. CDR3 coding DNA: TGTGCCAGCAGCCATCGGGGAATCTCTGGGGCCAACGTCCTGACTTTC. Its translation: CASSHRGISGANVLTF.

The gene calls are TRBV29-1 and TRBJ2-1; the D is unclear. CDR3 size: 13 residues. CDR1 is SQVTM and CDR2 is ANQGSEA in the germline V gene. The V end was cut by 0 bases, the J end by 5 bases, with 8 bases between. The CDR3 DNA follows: TGCAGCGTTGAAGAATTCCACAACAATGAGCAGTTCTTC. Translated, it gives CSVEEFHNNEQFF.

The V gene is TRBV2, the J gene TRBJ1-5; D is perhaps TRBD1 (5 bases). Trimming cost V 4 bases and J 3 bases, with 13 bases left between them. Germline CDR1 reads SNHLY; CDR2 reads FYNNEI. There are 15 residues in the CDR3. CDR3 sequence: CASSASGGNNQPQHF. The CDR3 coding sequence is TGTGCCAGCAGTGCATCGGGGGGGAACAATCAGCCCCAGCATTTT.

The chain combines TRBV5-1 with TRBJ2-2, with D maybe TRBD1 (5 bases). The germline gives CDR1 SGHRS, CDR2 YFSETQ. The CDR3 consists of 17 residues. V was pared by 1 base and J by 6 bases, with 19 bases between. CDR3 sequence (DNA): TGCGCCAGCAGCTTGAATTTCGCCAGGGCCGGCGCCGGGGAGCTGTTTTTT. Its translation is CASSLNFARAGAGELFF.

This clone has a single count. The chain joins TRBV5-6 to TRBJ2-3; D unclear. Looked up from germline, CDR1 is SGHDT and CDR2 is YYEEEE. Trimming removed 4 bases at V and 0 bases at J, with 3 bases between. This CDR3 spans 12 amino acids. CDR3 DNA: TGTGCCAGCAGCCCAAGCACAGATACGCAGTATTTT. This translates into CASSPSTDTQYF.

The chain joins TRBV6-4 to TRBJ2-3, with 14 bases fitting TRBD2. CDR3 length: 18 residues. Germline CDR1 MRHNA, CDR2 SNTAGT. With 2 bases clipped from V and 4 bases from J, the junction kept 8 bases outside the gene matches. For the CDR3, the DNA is TGTGCCAGCAGTGACCAGGGACTAGCGGGGGTATCCGCAGATACGCAGTATTTT. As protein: CASSDQGLAGVSADTQYF.

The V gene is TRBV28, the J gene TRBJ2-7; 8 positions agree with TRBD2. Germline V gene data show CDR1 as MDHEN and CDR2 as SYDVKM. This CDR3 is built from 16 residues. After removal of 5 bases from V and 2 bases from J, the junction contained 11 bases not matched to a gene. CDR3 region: CASSPTGGPPAYEQYF. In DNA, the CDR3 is TGTGCCAGCAGTCCTACGGGGGGGCCCCCAGCCTACGAGCAGTACTTC.

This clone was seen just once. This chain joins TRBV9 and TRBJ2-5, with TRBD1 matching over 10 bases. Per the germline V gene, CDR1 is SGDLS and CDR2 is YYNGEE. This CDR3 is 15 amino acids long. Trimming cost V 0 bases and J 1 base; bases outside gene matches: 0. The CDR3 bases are TGTGCCAGCAGCGTAGGGACAGGGGGCCAAGAGACCCAGTACTTC. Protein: CASSVGTGGQETQYF.

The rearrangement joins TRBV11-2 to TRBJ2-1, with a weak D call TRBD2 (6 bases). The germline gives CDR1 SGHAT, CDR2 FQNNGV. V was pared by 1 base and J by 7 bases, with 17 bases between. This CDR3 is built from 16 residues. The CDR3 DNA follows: TGTGCCAGCAGCTTAGGTAAGGGCGGGGCACAGAATGAGCAGTTCTTC. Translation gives CASSLGKGGAQNEQFF.

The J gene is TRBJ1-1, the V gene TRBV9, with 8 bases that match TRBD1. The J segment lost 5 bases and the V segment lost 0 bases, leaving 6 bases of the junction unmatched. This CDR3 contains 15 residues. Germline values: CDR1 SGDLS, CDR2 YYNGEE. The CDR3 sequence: CASSVAGGESTEAFF. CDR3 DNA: TGTGCCAGCAGCGTAGCAGGGGGCGAAAGTACTGAAGCTTTCTTT.

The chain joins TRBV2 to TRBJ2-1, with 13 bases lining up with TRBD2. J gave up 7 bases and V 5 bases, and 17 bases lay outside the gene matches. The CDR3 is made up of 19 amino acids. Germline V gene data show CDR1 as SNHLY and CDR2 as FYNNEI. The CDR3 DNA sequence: TGTGCCAGCAGTATGGGACTAGCGGGACCCGGCCTTACGGGAAATGAGCAGTTCTTC. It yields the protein CASSMGLAGPGLTGNEQFF. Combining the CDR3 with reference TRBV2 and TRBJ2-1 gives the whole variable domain EPEVTQTPSHQVTQMGQEVILRCVPISNHLYFYWYRQILGQKVEFLVSFYNNEISEKSEIFDDQFSVERPDGSNFTLKIRSTKLEDSAMYFCASSMGLAGPGLTGNEQFFGPGTRLTVL.

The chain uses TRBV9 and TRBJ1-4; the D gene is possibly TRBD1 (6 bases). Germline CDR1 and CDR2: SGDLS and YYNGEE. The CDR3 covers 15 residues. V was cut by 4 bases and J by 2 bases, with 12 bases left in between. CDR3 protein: CASSPGTSTNEKLFF. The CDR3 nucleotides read TGTGCCAGCAGCCCAGGGACATCTACTAATGAAAAACTGTTTTTT.

The CDR3 bases are TGTGCCTGGAGTGTAATTAGAGCGTCCCCAGATACGCAGTATTTT. Translation gives CAWSVIRASPDTQYF. The gene calls are TRBV30 and TRBJ2-3, with D uncertain. Per germline, CDR1 GTSNPN and CDR2 SVGIG (reference sequence). V lost 0 bases, J lost 4 bases, and 14 bases lay in between. The CDR3 has 15 amino acids.

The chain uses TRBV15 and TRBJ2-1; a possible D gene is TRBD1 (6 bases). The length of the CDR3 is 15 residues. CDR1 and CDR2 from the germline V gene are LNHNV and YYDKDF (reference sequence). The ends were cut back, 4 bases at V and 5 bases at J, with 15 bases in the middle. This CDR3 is CATSTYRVGDNEQFF. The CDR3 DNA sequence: TGTGCCACCAGCACATACAGGGTTGGGGACAATGAGCAGTTCTTC.

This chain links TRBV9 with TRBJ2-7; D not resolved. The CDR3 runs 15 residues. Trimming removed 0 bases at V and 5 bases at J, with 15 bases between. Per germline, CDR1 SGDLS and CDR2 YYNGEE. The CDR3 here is CASSVDLGFTDEQYF. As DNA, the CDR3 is TGTGCCAGCAGCGTAGATCTAGGATTTACGGACGAGCAGTACTTC.

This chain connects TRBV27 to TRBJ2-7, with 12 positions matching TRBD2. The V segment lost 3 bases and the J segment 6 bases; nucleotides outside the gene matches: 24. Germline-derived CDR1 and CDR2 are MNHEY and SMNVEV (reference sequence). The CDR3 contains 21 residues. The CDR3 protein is CASSFRRVGSLPGTSGSEQYF. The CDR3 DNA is TGTGCCAGCAGTTTCCGGCGGGTTGGGTCTTTGCCCGGGACTAGCGGGTCCGAGCAGTACTTC.

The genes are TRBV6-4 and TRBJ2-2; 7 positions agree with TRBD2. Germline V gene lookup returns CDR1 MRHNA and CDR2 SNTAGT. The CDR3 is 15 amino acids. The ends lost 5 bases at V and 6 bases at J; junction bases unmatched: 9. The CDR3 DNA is TGTGCCAGCAGTCGGGGAGGGCCGGAGGCCGGGGAGCTGTTTTTT. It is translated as CASSRGGPEAGELFF.

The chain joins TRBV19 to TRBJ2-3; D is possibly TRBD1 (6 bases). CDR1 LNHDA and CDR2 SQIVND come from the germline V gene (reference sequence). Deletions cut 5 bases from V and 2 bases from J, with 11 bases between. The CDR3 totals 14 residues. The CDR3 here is CASSVQGNTDTQYF. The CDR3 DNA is TGTGCCAGTAGTGTACAGGGAAACACAGATACGCAGTATTTT.

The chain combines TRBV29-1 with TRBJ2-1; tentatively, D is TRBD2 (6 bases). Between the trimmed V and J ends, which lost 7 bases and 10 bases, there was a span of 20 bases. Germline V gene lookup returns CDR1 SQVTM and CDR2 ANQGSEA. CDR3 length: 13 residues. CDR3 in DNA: TGCAGCGGAAAGCAGACTAGTTCTTTCGAGCAGTTCTTC. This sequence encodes CSGKQTSSFEQFF.

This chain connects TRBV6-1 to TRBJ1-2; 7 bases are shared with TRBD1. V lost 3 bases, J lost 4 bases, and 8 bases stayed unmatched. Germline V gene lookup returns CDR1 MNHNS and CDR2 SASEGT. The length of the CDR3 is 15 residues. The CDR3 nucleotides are TGTGCCAGCAGTGAGACAGGGCCCTTAGGCTATGGCTACACCTTC. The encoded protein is CASSETGPLGYGYTF.

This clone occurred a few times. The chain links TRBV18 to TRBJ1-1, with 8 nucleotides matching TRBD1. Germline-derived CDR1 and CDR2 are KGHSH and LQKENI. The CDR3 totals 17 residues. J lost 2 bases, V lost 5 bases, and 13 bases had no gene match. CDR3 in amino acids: CASSSLGGGTGNTEAFF. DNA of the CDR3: TGTGCCAGCTCATCCCTTGGCGGCGGGACAGGTAACACTGAAGCTTTCTTT.

The CDR3 sequence is CASSRVGPSEAFF. The CDR3 DNA follows: TGTGCCAGCTCACGGGTTGGGCCCTCTGAAGCTTTCTTT. The J gene is TRBJ1-1, the V gene TRBV18; D is unresolved. Germline CDR1 KGHSH, CDR2 LQKENI. Trimming cost V 4 bases and J 6 bases, with 12 bases left between them. The CDR3 length is 13 residues.

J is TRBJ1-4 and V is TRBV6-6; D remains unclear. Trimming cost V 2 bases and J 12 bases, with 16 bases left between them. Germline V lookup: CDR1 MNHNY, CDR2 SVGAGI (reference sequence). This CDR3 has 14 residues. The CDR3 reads CASSYPPAVKQLFF. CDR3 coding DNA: TGTGCCAGCAGTTACCCCCCCGCGGTGAAGCAACTGTTTTTT.

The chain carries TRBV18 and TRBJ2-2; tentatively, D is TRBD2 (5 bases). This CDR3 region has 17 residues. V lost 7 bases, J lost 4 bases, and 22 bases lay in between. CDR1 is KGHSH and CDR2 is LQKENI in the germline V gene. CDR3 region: CASFHLKERRITGELFF. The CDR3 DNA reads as TGTGCCAGCTTCCATCTAAAAGAGCGGCGTATCACCGGGGAGCTGTTTTTT. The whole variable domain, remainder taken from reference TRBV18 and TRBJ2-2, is NAGVMQNPRHLVRRRGQEARLRCSPMKGHSHVYWYRQLPEEGLKFMVYLQKENIIDESGMPKERFSAEFPKEGPSILRIQQVVRGDSAAYFCASFHLKERRITGELFFGEGSRLTVL.

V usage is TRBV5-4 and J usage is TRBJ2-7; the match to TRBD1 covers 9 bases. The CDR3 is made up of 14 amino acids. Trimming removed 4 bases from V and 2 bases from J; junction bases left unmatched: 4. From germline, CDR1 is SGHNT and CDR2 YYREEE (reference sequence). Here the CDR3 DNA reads TGTGCCAGCAGCGCCCGGGACAGGGCCTACGAGCAGTACTTC. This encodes CASSARDRAYEQYF.

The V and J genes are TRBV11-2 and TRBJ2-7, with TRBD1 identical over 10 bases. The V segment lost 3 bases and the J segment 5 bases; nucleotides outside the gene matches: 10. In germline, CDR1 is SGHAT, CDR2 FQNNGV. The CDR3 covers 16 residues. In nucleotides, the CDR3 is TGTGCCAGCAGCTTTGGGACAGGGGTAATGGGCCACGAGCAGTACTTC. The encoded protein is CASSFGTGVMGHEQYF.